The rows below give T cell receptor beta chains drawn from one sample of a study of vaccination effects on CD4 cells after COVID-19. The antigens for these receptors are not known. Repertoires were generated with immunoSEQ multiplex PCR, while TCRdb's copy carries only in-frame clones and drops some. The sample lists approximately 15,000 clones; 76% were seen once. Sample: CD4+ T cells from PBMCs cultured with HCoV-229E spike peptides, taken before COVID-19 vaccination. These receptor sequences come from a human donor who received a COVID-19 vaccine. The CDR3 runs from the conserved cysteine through the conserved F or W. A D gene is named only where the DNA matches it firmly. The size entry is marked missing in some rows and otherwise reads once, few, many or a size class.

once	NA	TRBJ1-1	TRBV7-9	TGTGCCAGCAGCTTAACAGTTATGAACACTGAAGCTTTCTTT	CASSLTVMNTEAFF
NA	NA	TRBJ1-1	TRBV4-2	TGTGCCAGCAGCCATTTGTCCGCTGGGCGGACTAACACTGAAGCTTTCTTT	CASSHLSAGRTNTEAFF
NA	NA	TRBJ2-2	TRBV6-2/TRBV6-3	TGTGCCAGCCGCCCTGGGGGCGGAACCGGGGAGCTGTTTTTT	CASRPGGGTGELFF
NA	NA	TRBJ1-2	TRBV30	TGTGCCTGGAGTATTGGGATTCTCTATGGCTACACCTTC	CAWSIGILYGYTF
NA	TRBD1	TRBJ1-6	TRBV5-6	TGTGCCAGCAGCGATACAGGGGGGAGATCACCCCTCCACTTT	CASSDTGGRSPLHF
NA	NA	TRBJ1-5	TRBV4-1	TGCGCCAGCAGCCAGGGGGCTTGGCAGCCCCAGCATTTT	CASSQGAWQPQHF
NA	NA	TRBJ1-2	TRBV5-1	TGCGCCAGCAGCTTTTTGACAGGAGATGGCTACACCTTC	CASSFLTGDGYTF
NA	NA	TRBJ2-1	TRBV10-2	TGCGCCAGCAGTGAGGGTAGGGCCCCCCAGTTCTTC	CASSEGRAPQFF
once	NA	TRBJ1-5	TRBV2	TGTGCCAGCAGCCCACAGGGCAGCAATCAGCCCCAGCATTTT	CASSPQGSNQPQHF
once	NA	TRBJ1-4	TRBV7-9	TGTGCCAGCAGCCCCGGGACGCATGCAACTAATGAAAAACTGTTTTTT	CASSPGTHATNEKLFF
NA	NA	TRBJ1-1	TRBV6-1	TGTGCCAGCAGTGAATCGGGCACTGAAGCTTTCTTT	CASSESGTEAFF
NA	TRBD1	TRBJ1-6	TRBV9	TGTGCCAGCAGCGCCGGACAGGTCAACTCACCCCTCCACTTT	CASSAGQVNSPLHF
NA	NA	TRBJ1-2	TRBV9	TGTGCCAGCAGCCGGGCCAGCTACTATGGCTACACCTTC	CASSRASYYGYTF
NA	NA	TRBJ1-1	TRBV7-9	TGTGCCAGCAGCTTATTGGGAGGTGTAACTGAAGCTTTCTTT	CASSLLGGVTEAFF
few	TRBD1	TRBJ1-4	TRBV18	TGTGCCAGCTCCCCAGGGGGAACTAATGAAAAACTGTTTTTT	CASSPGGTNEKLFF
NA	TRBD2	TRBJ2-7	TRBV5-5	TGTGCCAGCAGCGGGGGCCCTAGCGGGGCTATCTACGAGCAGTACTTC	CASSGGPSGAIYEQYF
few	NA	TRBJ1-1	TRBV2	TGTGCCAGCAGCCCCAGGGAGAACACTGAAGCTTTCTTT	CASSPRENTEAFF
few	NA	TRBJ1-5	TRBV5-6	TGTGCCAGCAGCTTAGGGGGGCTTCAGCCCCAGCATTTT	CASSLGGLQPQHF
NA	TRBD1	TRBJ2-2	TRBV18	TGTGCCAGCTCACCTGGGACAGGGGGCCCCACCGGGGAGCTGTTTTTT	CASSPGTGGPTGELFF
NA	TRBD1	TRBJ1-1	TRBV11-2	TGTGCCAGCAGCAGAAACAGGGGAAACACTGAAGCTTTCTTT	CASSRNRGNTEAFF
once	TRBD2	TRBJ2-1	TRBV5-1	TGCGCCAGCAGCCCGGGACTAGAAAACAATGAGCAGTTCTTC	CASSPGLENNEQFF
NA	NA	TRBJ2-2	TRBV6-5	TGTGCCAGCAGTTACCGGGACACCGGGGAGCTGTTTTTT	CASSYRDTGELFF
NA	NA	TRBJ1-3	TRBV12-3/TRBV12-4	TGTGCCAGCAGTTTATCCCTCGTAAACACCATATATTTT	CASSLSLVNTIYF
NA	NA	TRBJ2-5	TRBV5-4	TGTGCCAGCAGCTTGGGGGCAGGGGGGAAAGAGACCCAGTACTTC	CASSLGAGGKETQYF
NA	NA	TRBJ1-2	TRBV2	TGTGCCAGCATTGGGCCCGGGTGGGAGGGCTATGGCTACACCTTC	CASIGPGWEGYGYTF
once	NA	TRBJ1-1	TRBV6-5	TGTGCCAGCAGTTACATTTCCAACACTGAAGCTTTCTTT	CASSYISNTEAFF
NA	NA	TRBJ1-2	TRBV4-3	TGCGCCAGCAGCCAAGATTACGCGGCCAACTATGGCTACACCTTC	CASSQDYAANYGYTF
NA	NA	TRBJ1-1	TRBV7-3	TGTGCCAGCAGCTTAAGTTCCAGCACTGAAGCTTTCTTT	CASSLSSSTEAFF
NA	TRBD2	TRBJ2-1	TRBV29-1	TGCAGCGTTGAAGAGTTGGAGCGGGGAGGGCATGAGCAGTTCTTC	CSVEELERGGHEQFF
NA	NA	TRBJ2-7	TRBV4-2	TGTGCCAGCAGCAAGAGCCGGGGGAACGAGCAGTACTTC	CASSKSRGNEQYF
NA	NA	TRBJ2-3	TRBV9	TGTGCCAGCAGCGTAGACCCCTTCACAGATACGCAGTATTTT	CASSVDPFTDTQYF
NA	TRBD1	TRBJ1-4	TRBV7-9	TGTGCCAGCAGCACCGGGACAGGGTTTGAGGAAAAACTGTTTTTT	CASSTGTGFEEKLFF
NA	NA	TRBJ1-1	TRBV6-2/TRBV6-3	TGTGCCAGCAGTTACGGGCCTCCTTCCCACACTGAAGCTTTCTTT	CASSYGPPSHTEAFF
NA	TRBD1	TRBJ1-5	TRBV6-2/TRBV6-3	TGTGCCAGCAGTTCCGCGGGACAGGGAAATCAGCCCCAGCATTTT	CASSSAGQGNQPQHF
NA	TRBD1	TRBJ1-1	TRBV19	TGTGCCAGTAGTAGGGGGGCAGGGGGCGGGTCGAACACTGAAGCTTTCTTT	CASSRGAGGGSNTEAFF
NA	NA	TRBJ1-4	TRBV7-9	TGTGCCAGCAGCTTAGGTACAACTAATGAAAAACTGTTTTTT	CASSLGTTNEKLFF
NA	TRBD1	TRBJ1-2	TRBV15	TGTGCCACCAGCAGCGCCCCGACAGGGAACTATGGCTACACCTTC	CATSSAPTGNYGYTF
NA	NA	TRBJ1-3	TRBV7-9	TGTGCCAGCAGCTTGGAGGTCGCGAACACCATATATTTT	CASSLEVANTIYF
NA	NA	TRBJ1-4	TRBV19	TGTGCCAGTAGTATGCAGGGCGCAAGAAAACTGTTTTTT	CASSMQGARKLFF